Listed here are 20 T cell receptor beta chains from one sample, sequenced in a study of Japanese encephalitis immunity and Zika vaccine responses. For less than seven days, PBMCs labeled with CFSE were cultured with peptide pools at 0.85 to 1 ug/mL each. Unfixed live CD56-CD19-CD16-CD3+CD4+ CFSE-low cells were sorted as proliferating CD4 T cells. TCRdb processed the 5' RACE reads anew with MiXCR; each CDR3 protein has one entry. Of roughly 1,600 distinct CDR3 sequences listed, about 6.5% are singletons. Sequencing was performed on antigen-activated CD4+ T cells from blood, cultured, taken during a Zika inactivated vaccine study. These TCRs come from an adult woman who received an inactivated Zika virus vaccine.

This clonotype was detected ten times or more. The chain has TRBV28 and TRBJ2-3; D is unclear. Deletions cut 7 bases from V and 1 base from J, with 6 bases between. The CDR3 extends over 12 amino acids. Germline CDR1 and CDR2: MDHEN and SYDVKM. This CDR3 is CASMTRTDTQYF. CDR3 bases: TGTGCCAGCATGACCCGCACAGATACGCAGTATTTT.

This clonotype was picked up a small number of times. This chain links TRBV20-1 with TRBJ2-5; D gene unclear. Trimming cost V 1 base and J 7 bases, with 13 bases left between them. The CDR3 runs 13 residues. Looked up from germline, CDR1 is DFQATT and CDR2 is SNEGSKA (reference sequence). The CDR3 DNA reads as TGCAGTGCTAGAGGGGGTCTAGTTGGGACCCAGTACTTC. Translating gives CSARGGLVGTQYF.

In its sample, this clonotype ranks as medium-sized (0.01 to 0.1%). This chain uses TRBV5-1 with TRBJ1-5; 7 bases fit TRBD1. The CDR3 spans 13 residues. The V and J ends lost 0 bases and 7 bases, in that order; junction bases with no gene match: 1. CDR1 and CDR2 from the germline V gene are SGHRS and YFSETQ. This CDR3 reads CASSLGQGQPQHF. The CDR3 bases are TGCGCCAGCAGCTTGGGACAGGGACAGCCCCAGCATTTT.

This clonotype is medium-sized in the sample. V is TRBV3-1 and J is TRBJ1-1; D call uncertain. The length of the CDR3 is 14 residues. The V end lost 4 bases, the J end lost 5 bases, and 14 bases lay between the germline ends. CDR1 is LGHDT and CDR2 is YNNKEL in the germline V gene (reference sequence). The CDR3 protein is CASSRPGRLTEAFF. DNA of the CDR3: TGTGCCAGCAGCCGCCCAGGTCGTCTGACTGAAGCTTTCTTT. Together with reference TRBV3-1 and TRBJ1-1, the CDR3 gives the full variable domain: DTAVSQTPKYLVTQMGNDKSIKCEQNLGHDTMYWYKQDSKKFLKIMFSYNNKELIINETVPNRFSPKSPDKAHLNLHINSLELGDSAVYFCASSRPGRLTEAFFGQGTRLTVV.

This clonotype has ten or more counts. This sequence joins TRBV6-2 or TRBV6-3 and TRBJ1-1; no reliable D call. Germline values: CDR1 MNHEY, CDR2 SVGEGT. V lost 7 bases and J 3 bases, leaving 12 bases between the germline ends. The CDR3 consists of 13 residues. CDR3 residues: CASNTDKYTEAFF. For the CDR3, the DNA is TGTGCCAGCAACACTGACAAGTACACTGAAGCTTTCTTT.

By proportion, this clonotype is medium-sized. The chain links TRBV24-1 to TRBJ2-1, with D uncertain. The CDR3 spans 11 residues. The germline gives CDR1 KGHDR, CDR2 SFDVKD. Trimming pared 5 bases from V and 15 bases from J, leaving 13 bases between. The CDR3 DNA reads TGTGCCACCAGTGCAGGTCTAAGGTGGTTCTTC. This gives the protein CATSAGLRWFF.

Judged by abundance, this clonotype is medium-sized. The genes are TRBV27 and TRBJ1-2; possibly TRBD1 for D (5 bases). V was shortened by 3 bases and J by 8 bases, with 16 bases between the two germline ends. Germline CDR1 and CDR2: MNHEY and SMNVEV (reference sequence). The CDR3 consists of 14 residues. CDR3: CASSLWGFTGGYTF. CDR3 sequence (DNA): TGTGCCAGCAGTTTGTGGGGCTTCACGGGCGGCTACACCTTC.

The table lists this clonotype with many counts. The CDR3 spells CSGTKETQYF. The CDR3 nucleotides are TGCAGCGGTACAAAAGAGACCCAGTACTTC. The chain has TRBV29-1 and TRBJ2-5; D unclear. Germline loops: CDR1 SQVTM, CDR2 ANQGSEA. The V end lost 7 bases, the J end lost 3 bases, and 6 bases lay between the germline ends. The CDR3 is 10 amino acids.

The chain is built from TRBV9 and TRBJ2-7; 7 positions match TRBD2. Germline values: CDR1 SGDLS, CDR2 YYNGEE. CDR3 size: 15 residues. Trimming removed 6 bases from V and 1 base from J; junction bases left unmatched: 10. This CDR3 is CASNRFGGYSYEQYF. The CDR3 region has the DNA TGTGCCAGCAACCGTTTCGGGGGGTATTCCTACGAGCAGTACTTC.

The table lists this clonotype with many counts. This rearrangement joins TRBV18 to TRBJ2-5, with a possible D match to TRBD2 (6 bases). V lost 4 bases and J lost 2, with 20 bases in between. The CDR3 extends over 17 amino acids. The germline gives CDR1 KGHSH, CDR2 LQKENI. CDR3 sequence (DNA): TGTGCCAGCTCACGAAAGCTACAGGCGGGGAGGCAAGAGACCCAGTACTTC. Translated, it gives CASSRKLQAGRQETQYF.

This clonotype was recorded many times. This rearrangement joins TRBV20-1 to TRBJ2-7; the match to TRBD1 covers 8 bases. CDR1 and CDR2 (germline): DFQATT, SNEGSKA (reference sequence). This CDR3 spans 12 amino acids. V shed 6 bases, J shed 3 bases, and the junction held 4 bases outside the gene matches. The CDR3 nucleotides read TGCAGTGCGGAAGACAGGGGCTACGAGCAGTACTTC. Its translation is CSAEDRGYEQYF.

In its sample, this clonotype was seen many times. The V gene is TRBV20-1, the J gene TRBJ2-7; 12 positions match TRBD2. From germline, CDR1 is DFQATT and CDR2 SNEGSKA (reference sequence). The CDR3 runs 15 residues. V lost 3 bases and J lost 3; bases outside the gene matches: 6. The CDR3 DNA reads as TGCAGTGCTAGCGCTAGCGGGGGGGTACACTACGAGCAGTACTTC. Translation gives CSASASGGVHYEQYF.

The chain is built from TRBV30 and TRBJ2-3, with no clear D. The CDR3 runs to 16 residues. Germline V gives CDR1 GTSNPN, CDR2 SVGIG (reference sequence). With 4 bases removed from V and 3 bases from J, the gap between germline ends came to 20 bases. CDR3 nucleotides: TGTGCCTGGACCCCTCCCCCTACCCAGAGAACAGATACGCAGTATTTT. Protein product: CAWTPPPTQRTDTQYF. The full variable domain, completed using reference TRBV30 and TRBJ2-3, is SQTIHQWPATLVQPVGSPLSLECTVEGTSNPNLYWYRQAAGRGLQLLFYSVGIGQISSEVPQNLSASRPQDRQFILSSKKLLLSDSGFYLCAWTPPPTQRTDTQYFGPGTRLTVL.

In its sample, this clonotype was seen many times. V usage is TRBV9 and J usage is TRBJ1-2; D remains ambiguous. Germline V gives CDR1 SGDLS, CDR2 YYNGEE. The CDR3 has 13 amino acids. V was clipped by 0 bases and J by 1 base, with 4 bases between them. In DNA, the CDR3 is TGTGCCAGCAGCGTAGGAGATAACTATGGCTACACCTTC. Translating gives CASSVGDNYGYTF.

By sample share, this clonotype is medium-sized. This chain joins TRBV20-1 and TRBJ2-3, with 7 bases that match TRBD1. Per germline, CDR1 DFQATT and CDR2 SNEGSKA (reference sequence). This CDR3 has 15 residues. J was trimmed by 2 bases and V by 3 bases; bases with no gene match: 8. DNA of the CDR3: TGCAGTGCTAGCGCGCTGACAGGGCCCACAGATACGCAGTATTTT. Its translation: CSASALTGPTDTQYF.

This rearrangement joins TRBV11-2 to TRBJ2-1; 8 positions match TRBD2. Germline values: CDR1 SGHAT, CDR2 FQNNGV. The length of the CDR3 is 15 residues. V gave up 5 bases and J gave up 2 bases; unmatched junction bases: 5. CDR3 loop: CASSRGTSPYNEQFF. DNA of the CDR3: TGTGCCAGCAGCAGAGGGACTAGTCCCTACAATGAGCAGTTCTTC.

There are many counts of this clonotype. The CDR3 sequence: CASSPDSNQPQHF. DNA of the CDR3: TGTGCCAGCAGCCCTGACAGCAATCAGCCCCAGCATTTT. The chain couples TRBV27 to TRBJ1-5; no reliable D call. The CDR3 runs 13 residues. Germline values: CDR1 MNHEY, CDR2 SMNVEV (reference sequence). Trimming cost V 6 bases and J 1 base, with 7 bases left between them.

This chain connects TRBV4-2 to TRBJ1-1; D possibly corresponds to TRBD1 (5 bases). The CDR3 runs 17 residues. Germline lookup yields CDR1 LGHNA and CDR2 YNFKEQ. Trimming removed 4 bases at V and 4 bases at J, with 22 bases between. The CDR3 is CASSRKGRSQAGTEAFF. CDR3 DNA sequence: TGTGCCAGCAGCCGCAAGGGTAGGTCACAGGCCGGCACTGAAGCTTTCTTT.

By sample share, this clonotype is medium-sized. The chain is built from TRBV5-1 and TRBJ2-2; D is possibly TRBD2 (5 bases). The CDR3 contains 14 residues. V dropped 3 bases and J dropped 4 bases, with 10 bases sitting between them. Germline lookup yields CDR1 SGHRS and CDR2 YFSETQ. As DNA, the CDR3 is TGCGCCAGCAGCTCCCAAGGAGGCACCGGGGAGCTGTTTTTT. Its protein product is CASSSQGGTGELFF.

This clonotype is medium-sized. The chain links TRBV10-3 to TRBJ2-7, with 9 bases fitting TRBD1. After removal of 6 bases from V and 5 bases from J, the junction contained 11 bases not matched to a gene. The CDR3 is made up of 15 amino acids. Germline loops: CDR1 ENHRY, CDR2 SYGVKD. This CDR3 is CAISTPQGAKNEQYF. The CDR3 DNA sequence: TGTGCCATCAGCACCCCACAGGGGGCGAAGAACGAGCAGTACTTC.